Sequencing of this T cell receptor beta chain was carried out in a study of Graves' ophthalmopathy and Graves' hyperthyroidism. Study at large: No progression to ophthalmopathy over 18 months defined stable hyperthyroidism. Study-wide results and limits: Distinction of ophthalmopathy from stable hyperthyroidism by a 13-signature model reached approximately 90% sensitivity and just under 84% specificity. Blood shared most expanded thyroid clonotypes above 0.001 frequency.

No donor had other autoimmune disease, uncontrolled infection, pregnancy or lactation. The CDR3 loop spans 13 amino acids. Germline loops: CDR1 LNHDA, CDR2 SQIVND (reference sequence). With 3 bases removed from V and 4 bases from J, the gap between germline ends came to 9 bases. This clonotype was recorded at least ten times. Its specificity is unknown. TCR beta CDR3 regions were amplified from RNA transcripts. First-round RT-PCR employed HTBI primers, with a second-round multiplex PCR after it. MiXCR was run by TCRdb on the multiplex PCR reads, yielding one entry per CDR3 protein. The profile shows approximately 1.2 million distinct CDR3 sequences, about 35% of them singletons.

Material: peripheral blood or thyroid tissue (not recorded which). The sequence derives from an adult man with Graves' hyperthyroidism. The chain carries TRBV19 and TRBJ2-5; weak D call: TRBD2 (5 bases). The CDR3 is CASSMAGVETQYF. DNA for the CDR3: TGTGCCAGTAGTATGGCCGGGGTAGAGACCCAGTACTTC.